A single sample is the source of the 23 T cell receptor beta chains below, sequenced in a study of OX40 agonist ivuxolimab in advanced cancers. The repertoire was sequenced with immunoSEQ multiplex PCR; TCRdb's copy has only in-frame clones and lacks some. The sample records 80,000 to 100,000 clones, around 88% being singletons. The specimen was CD4+ or CD8+ T cells sorted from blood, collected in a trial of the OX40 agonist ivuxolimab. Every receptor here comes from an adult with an advanced solid tumor such as melanoma, head and neck, liver or kidney cancer.

With respect to this clone: A read error may account for a junction end that differs from germline. CDR3 DNA sequence: TGTGCCAGCGCGATAGCGGGTCCGAGAAACTTC. It specifies CASAIAGPRNF. This chain links TRBV2 with TRBJ2-5, with 7 nucleotides matching TRBD2. This CDR3 spans 11 amino acids. Germline V gene lookup returns CDR1 SNHLY and CDR2 FYNNEI.

The chain carries TRBV5-6 and TRBJ2-3; D is unresolved. This CDR3 is 11 amino acids long. The V and J ends lost 0 bases and 7 bases respectively, with 3 bases between them. Germline CDR1 SGHDT, CDR2 YYEEEE. The DNA of the CDR3 is TGTGCCAGCAGCTTGGTACATACGCAGTATTTT. Its protein is CASSLVHTQYF.

This clone was observed a single time. The gene calls are TRBV6-1 and TRBJ2-3; 10 bases map to TRBD1. CDR1 and CDR2 (germline): MNHNS, SASEGT. V dropped 4 bases and J dropped 6; count of bases not matched to a gene: 4. The CDR3 sequence is 14 residues long. CDR3 amino acids: CASSGTGGKDTQYF. The DNA for the CDR3 is TGTGCCAGCAGTGGGACAGGGGGGAAGGATACGCAGTATTTT.

In this sample, this clone turned up a few times. This rearrangement joins TRBV5-8 to TRBJ2-6; no clear D. CDR1 SGHTS and CDR2 YDEGEE come from the germline V gene. Trimming took off 5 bases at V and 2 bases at J, with 8 bases between the two ends. This CDR3 comprises 14 residues. CDR3 DNA sequence: TGTGCCAGCAGTTATGGGGCTGGGGCCAACGTCCTGACTTTC. The encoded protein is CASSYGAGANVLTF. Using reference TRBV5-8 and TRBJ2-6 for the parts outside the CDR3, the full variable domain is EAGVTQSPTHLIKTRGQQATLRCSPISGHTSVYWYQQALGLGLQFLLWYDEGEERNRGNFPPRFSGRQFPNYSSELNVNALELEDSALYLCASSYGAGANVLTFGAGSRLTVL.

The V and J genes are TRBV25-1 and TRBJ2-5, with TRBD1 as a possible D gene (5 bases). The CDR3 runs to 17 residues. The germline V gene encodes CDR1 MGHDK and CDR2 SYGVNS. Trimming cost V 1 base and J 0 bases, with 15 bases left between them. CDR3 coding DNA: TGTGCCAGCAGTGAATCACTGACAGACCCGTACCAAGAGACCCAGTACTTC. Protein product: CASSESLTDPYQETQYF. The full variable domain, with the rest looked up from reference TRBV25-1 and TRBJ2-5, is EADIYQTPRYLVIGTGKKITLECSQTMGHDKMYWYQQDPGMELHLIHYSYGVNSTEKGDLSSESTVSRIRTEHFPLTLESARPSHTSQYLCASSESLTDPYQETQYFGPGTRLLVL.

The gene calls are TRBV27 and TRBJ2-5, with TRBD2 as a possible D gene (5 bases). V lost 8 bases and J 5 bases, leaving 18 bases between the germline ends. CDR1 and CDR2 from the germline V gene are MNHEY and SMNVEV (reference sequence). This CDR3 is 14 amino acids long. The DNA of the CDR3 is TGTGCCAGCTCATACCGGGGTCCGCCGGAGACCCAGTACTTC. It specifies CASSYRGPPETQYF.

The V and J genes are TRBV5-1 and TRBJ2-7, with 9 bases aligning to TRBD1. This CDR3 contains 14 residues. Trimming cost V 4 bases and J 4 bases; bases outside gene matches: 6. Germline-derived CDR1 and CDR2 are SGHRS and YFSETQ. This CDR3 is CASSTGQGRYEQYF. Here the CDR3 DNA reads TGCGCCAGCAGCACGGGACAGGGTCGGTACGAGCAGTACTTC.

CDR3 bases: TGTGCCAGCACCGGGTCTGTGCGCACAGATACGCAGTATTTT. Its translation: CASTGSVRTDTQYF. V is TRBV2 and J is TRBJ2-3; D is unresolved. The CDR3 has 14 amino acids. Per the germline V gene, CDR1 is SNHLY and CDR2 is FYNNEI. Trimming stripped 7 bases from V and 1 base from J, with 12 bases between.

The J gene is TRBJ2-3, the V gene TRBV18; 10 nucleotides align to TRBD2. This CDR3 spans 17 amino acids. V lost 2 bases and J lost 2; bases outside the gene matches: 7. Germline CDR1 and CDR2: KGHSH and LQKENI. CDR3 amino acids: CASSPGSGGPDTDTQYF. For the CDR3, the DNA is TGTGCCAGCTCACCAGGTAGCGGGGGGCCTGACACAGATACGCAGTATTTT.

The chain uses TRBV28 and TRBJ2-7, with TRBD1 matching over 10 bases. CDR1 is MDHEN, CDR2 SYDVKM, per germline. V lost 4 bases and J lost 5; bases outside the gene matches: 2. The CDR3 runs 13 residues. The CDR3 bases are TGTGCCAGCAGTTACGGGACAGGGGACGAGCAGTACTTC. Its protein is CASSYGTGDEQYF.

This rearrangement joins TRBV25-1 to TRBJ2-5, with D uncertain. Germline values: CDR1 MGHDK, CDR2 SYGVNS. The CDR3 spans 16 residues. The V end was cut by 2 bases, the J end by 4 bases, with 17 bases between. The CDR3 DNA reads TGTGCCAGCAGTGAAGGGTCGGGTAGGGTCCGAGAGACCCAGTACTTC. Encoded protein: CASSEGSGRVRETQYF. Based on the CDR3 plus reference TRBV25-1 and TRBJ2-5, the full variable domain is EADIYQTPRYLVIGTGKKITLECSQTMGHDKMYWYQQDPGMELHLIHYSYGVNSTEKGDLSSESTVSRIRTEHFPLTLESARPSHTSQYLCASSEGSGRVRETQYFGPGTRLLVL.

V is TRBV28 and J is TRBJ1-5; TRBD1 might be the D (6 bases). The germline V and J ends were trimmed by 8 bases and 1 base, with 18 bases remaining between them. The CDR3 is 16 residues long. Looked up from germline, CDR1 is MDHEN and CDR2 is SYDVKM. The CDR3 coding sequence is TGTGCCAGCGATTCCAGGGGTTTCGCGAGCAATCAGCCCCAGCATTTT. It encodes CASDSRGFASNQPQHF.

This clone occurred a few times. The rearrangement joins TRBV11-2 to TRBJ2-1, with D possibly matching TRBD2 (6 bases). With 5 bases removed from V and 2 bases from J, the gap between germline ends came to 13 bases. CDR3 length equals 15 residues. The V gene's germline CDR1 is SGHAT and CDR2 FQNNGV. CDR3 in DNA: TGTGCCAGCAGCCCAGACGGGGGACCCTACAATGAGCAGTTCTTC. Translated, it gives CASSPDGGPYNEQFF.

This chain connects TRBV4-2 to TRBJ2-5; 7 positions match TRBD2. The CDR3 spans 16 residues. Germline V CDR1 and CDR2: LGHNA, YNFKEQ. Trimming removed 1 base from V and 2 bases from J; junction bases left unmatched: 7. The CDR3 nucleotides are TGTGCCAGCAGCCAAGTAAAGTGGGGGGGACAAGAGACCCAGTACTTC. Translated, it gives CASSQVKWGGQETQYF.

The chain carries TRBV5-4 and TRBJ2-7; 9 bases line up with TRBD2. The germline CDR1 and CDR2 sequences are SGHNT and YYREEE (reference sequence). CDR3 length: 16 amino acids. V gave up 4 bases and J gave up 7 bases; unmatched junction bases: 15. The CDR3 DNA sequence: TGTGCCAGCAGCCCCAAGGGCGGGGGGGTGCTTGGGGAGCAGTACTTC. Encoded protein: CASSPKGGGVLGEQYF.

The chain has TRBV6-5 and TRBJ2-7; D gene uncertain. Trimming cost V 7 bases and J 8 bases, with 15 bases left between them. Germline V gene lookup returns CDR1 MNHEY and CDR2 SVGAGI. The CDR3 is 12 residues long. The chain's CDR3 is CASKDGAGKQYF. The CDR3 DNA is TGTGCCAGCAAAGACGGTGCTGGGAAGCAGTACTTC.

The chain joins TRBV5-4 to TRBJ1-1, with D hard to call. Germline CDR1 SGHNT, CDR2 YYREEE (reference sequence). V lost 4 bases and J 0 bases, leaving 13 bases between the germline ends. The CDR3 has 15 residues. CDR3 sequence: CASSLGSPLNTEAFF. DNA of the CDR3: TGTGCCAGCAGCCTGGGTTCGCCGCTGAACACTGAAGCTTTCTTT. Based on the CDR3 plus reference TRBV5-4 and TRBJ1-1, the full variable domain is ETGVTQSPTHLIKTRGQQVTLRCSSQSGHNTVSWYQQALGQGPQFIFQYYREEENGRGNFPPRFSGLQFPNYSSELNVNALELDDSALYLCASSLGSPLNTEAFFGQGTRLTVV.

The chain has TRBV9 and TRBJ1-4; 7 bases fit TRBD1. Germline V CDR1 and CDR2: SGDLS, YYNGEE. V trimming: 2 bases; J trimming: 2 bases; junction bases outside the gene matches: 6. This CDR3 contains 16 residues. The CDR3 nucleotides read TGTGCCAGCAGCGTGGCTCCGGGACAGACTAATGAAAAACTGTTTTTT. It is translated as CASSVAPGQTNEKLFF.

The chain couples TRBV5-1 to TRBJ2-3; 8 positions match TRBD2. CDR1 SGHRS and CDR2 YFSETQ come from the germline V gene. This CDR3 is built from 16 residues. The V segment lost 2 bases and the J segment 2 bases; nucleotides outside the gene matches: 7. CDR3 bases: TGCGCCAGCAGCTTTGGGACTAGTGGCTTCACAGATACGCAGTATTTT. Translating gives CASSFGTSGFTDTQYF.

CDR3 nucleotides: TGTGCCAGCTCACAAACCACGGAGCGGGTTAGAGTCTCCGGGGAGCTGTTTTTT. Translating it yields CASSQTTERVRVSGELFF. The V gene is TRBV18, the J gene TRBJ2-2, with a possible D match to TRBD2 (6 bases). V was clipped by 4 bases and J by 6 bases, with 24 bases between them. Per germline, CDR1 KGHSH and CDR2 LQKENI. CDR3 length: 18 amino acids.

V is TRBV7-2 and J is TRBJ2-1, with 10 bases aligning to TRBD2. V was clipped by 1 base and J by 6 bases; unmatched bases: 3. The CDR3 length is 15 residues. In germline, CDR1 is SGHTA, CDR2 FQGNSA. The CDR3: CASSLGLAGLNEQFF. The CDR3 coding sequence is TGTGCCAGCAGCTTAGGACTAGCGGGCCTCAATGAGCAGTTCTTC.

The chain joins TRBV11-2 to TRBJ2-7; the D gene is possibly TRBD2 (5 bases). The CDR3 loop spans 15 amino acids. The V end was cut by 5 bases, the J end by 6 bases, with 20 bases between. The germline V gene encodes CDR1 SGHAT and CDR2 FQNNGV. For the CDR3, the DNA is TGTGCCAGCAGCGTCAGACGGGGTTTTGCGAGCGAGCAGTACTTC. It translates to CASSVRRGFASEQYF.

The chain recombines TRBV5-6 with TRBJ1-5, with 7 bases fitting TRBD1. The V gene end was trimmed by 3 bases and the J gene end by 5 bases; junction bases not matched to a gene: 11. Per germline, CDR1 SGHDT and CDR2 YYEEEE. This CDR3 contains 16 residues. CDR3 in DNA: TGTGCCAGCAGCTCAACGATAGGGACAGCGTATCAGCCCCAGCATTTT. This gives the protein CASSSTIGTAYQPQHF.